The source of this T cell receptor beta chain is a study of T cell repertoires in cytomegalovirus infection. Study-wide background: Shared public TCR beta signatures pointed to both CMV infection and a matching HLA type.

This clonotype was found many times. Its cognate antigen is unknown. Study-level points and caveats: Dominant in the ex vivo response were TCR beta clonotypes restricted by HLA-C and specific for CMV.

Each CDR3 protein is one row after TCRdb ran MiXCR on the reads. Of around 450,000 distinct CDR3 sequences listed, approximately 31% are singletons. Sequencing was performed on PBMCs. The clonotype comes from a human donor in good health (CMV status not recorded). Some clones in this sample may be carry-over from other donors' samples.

The CDR3 sequence is CASSLRGATEAFF. The CDR3 DNA reads as TGTGCCAGCAGCTTGCGGGGCGCGACTGAAGCTTTCTTT. This chain joins TRBV7-8 and TRBJ1-1, with D possibly TRBD1 on 5 matching bases. CDR1 is SGHVS, CDR2 FQNEAQ, per germline. V was trimmed by 3 bases and J by 5 bases, leaving 10 bases between them. The CDR3 has 13 amino acids.